The clone carrying this T cell receptor (beta chain) was observed a handful of times. Its specificity is not known. One entry per CDR3 protein, called by TCRdb with MiXCR from the reads. Of 300,000 to 400,000 distinct CDR3 sequences listed, 8% to 10% are singletons. V lost 2 bases and J lost 7; bases outside the gene matches: 9. In germline, CDR1 is DFQATT, CDR2 SNEGSKA (reference sequence). The CDR3 covers 17 residues. This sample is part of a study of T cell repertoires in cytomegalovirus infection. The study, taken as a whole, reports: Predominance within the ex vivo response was attributable to HLA-C-restricted CMV-specific TCR beta clonotypes.

The receptor was isolated from a human donor in good health (CMV status not recorded). Some clones in this sample may be carry-over from other donors' samples. V gene TRBV20-1 combines with J gene TRBJ2-1; 15 bases line up with TRBD2. Specimen: PBMCs. Here the CDR3 reads CSARPRTSGGVLNEQFF. In DNA, the CDR3 is TGCAGTGCTAGACCTCGGACTAGCGGGGGGGTTTTAAATGAGCAGTTCTTC.